This T cell receptor (beta chain) was observed in a study of blood T cell repertoires in COVID-19. Looking at the study overall: COVID-19 samples collected from the United States, Italy and Spain covered acute and convalescent phases. Sample material is recorded as cDNA or gDNA derived from T cells, B-cell-depleted T cells, or PBMCs.

CDR1 and CDR2 (germline): KGHSH, LQKENI. This CDR3 spans 13 amino acids. V dropped 5 bases and J dropped 2 bases, with 8 bases sitting between them. Seattle researchers signed up patients amid active infection and tracked them longitudinally. Under the authors' procedure: By means of reference gene primer amplification, nucleated cell counts were estimated. Sequencing was performed with immunoSEQ multiplex PCR; in TCRdb, only in-frame clones are kept and a portion is missing. V, J and clone size are those of that table, while D and trimming were read from the DNA. This table has around 430,000 clones, approximately 88% appearing once.

This rearrangement joins TRBV18 to TRBJ2-3; weak D call: TRBD1 (5 bases). The sequence derives from a woman aged 45-65 years with COVID-19, enrolled during active disease. The sequenced sample was peripheral blood. The CDR3 protein is CASSSRDTDTQYF. CDR3 nucleotides: TGTGCCAGCTCAAGCAGGGACACAGATACGCAGTATTTT. The variable domain in full, completed from reference TRBV18 and TRBJ2-3, reads NAGVMQNPRHLVRRRGQEARLRCSPMKGHSHVYWYRQLPEEGLKFMVYLQKENIIDESGMPKERFSAEFPKEGPSILRIQQVVRGDSAAYFCASSSRDTDTQYFGPGTRLTVL.